This is a list of T cell receptor beta chains from one sample in a study of T cell changes during pregnancy in multiple sclerosis. Clones were read by immunoSEQ multiplex PCR, and TCRdb kept only the in-frame ones, dropping some. The table has about 16,000 clones, 80% to 90% seen once. The sequences come from CD8+ T cells from peripheral blood mononuclear cells, collected in the first trimester of pregnancy. These receptors all stem from a female donor with multiple sclerosis, enrolled in a pregnancy study. Both conserved end residues are part of each CDR3. D genes are given only for firm matches. Rows may omit the clone size; those that give it use once, few, many or a size class.

clone size: once
V gene: TRBV7-9
J gene: TRBJ2-6
D gene: NA
CDR3 DNA: TGTGCCAGCAGCTCCCTAACCGGGAGCTCTGGGGCCAACGTCCTGACTTTC
CDR3 protein: CASSSLTGSSGANVLTF

clone size: NA
V gene: TRBV15
J gene: TRBJ2-1
D gene: NA
CDR3 DNA: TGTGCCACCAGCCCCCGGCCGGCGGGTTCCTACAATGAGCAGTTCTTC
CDR3 protein: CATSPRPAGSYNEQFF

clone size: NA
V gene: TRBV6-5
J gene: TRBJ2-5
D gene: NA
CDR3 DNA: TGTGCCAGCAGTGAAGAGGAGGGGAGGAAGACCCAGTACTTC
CDR3 protein: CASSEEEGRKTQYF

clone size: NA
V gene: TRBV19
J gene: TRBJ2-7
D gene: TRBD2
CDR3 DNA: TGTGCCAGTAGTATAAGCGGGAATCCCTACGAGCAGTACTTC
CDR3 protein: CASSISGNPYEQYF

clone size: NA
V gene: TRBV7-9
J gene: TRBJ2-7
D gene: NA
CDR3 DNA: TGTGCCAGCAGCCCACCCCCAGGGATGGGTTACGAGCAGTACTTC
CDR3 protein: CASSPPPGMGYEQYF

clone size: once
V gene: TRBV9
J gene: TRBJ2-2
D gene: NA
CDR3 DNA: TGTGCCAGCAGCGTAGGAGACTATGGGGAAACGAACACCGGGGAGCTGTTTTTT
CDR3 protein: CASSVGDYGETNTGELFF

clone size: NA
V gene: TRBV9
J gene: TRBJ2-1
D gene: NA
CDR3 DNA: TGTGCCAGCAGCGCCTCAGGGTCCTACAATGAGCAGTTCTTC
CDR3 protein: CASSASGSYNEQFF

clone size: NA
V gene: TRBV27
J gene: TRBJ2-1
D gene: TRBD1
CDR3 DNA: TGTGCCAGCAGTTCTCGGGACAGGGATGAGCAGTTCTTC
CDR3 protein: CASSSRDRDEQFF

clone size: NA
V gene: TRBV10-1
J gene: TRBJ2-1
D gene: NA
CDR3 DNA: TGCGCCAGCAGTGACTCTAGCACCGATGAGCAGTTCTTC
CDR3 protein: CASSDSSTDEQFF

clone size: NA
V gene: TRBV5-5
J gene: TRBJ1-2
D gene: NA
CDR3 DNA: TGTGCCAGCAGCTTGGAGACAGCTAACTATGGCTACACCTTC
CDR3 protein: CASSLETANYGYTF

clone size: NA
V gene: TRBV15
J gene: TRBJ2-5
D gene: TRBD2
CDR3 DNA: TGTGCCACCAGCGATGGGAGGACTAGCTTTCAAGAGACCCAGTACTTC
CDR3 protein: CATSDGRTSFQETQYF

clone size: NA
V gene: TRBV7-6
J gene: TRBJ2-3
D gene: NA
CDR3 DNA: TGTGCCAGCAGCCTAGGACTCACCTCTAGCACAGATACGCAGTATTTT
CDR3 protein: CASSLGLTSSTDTQYF

clone size: NA
V gene: TRBV14
J gene: TRBJ2-3
D gene: TRBD1
CDR3 DNA: TGTGCCAGCAGCTCTACAGGGGGAGATACGCAGTATTTT
CDR3 protein: CASSSTGGDTQYF

clone size: NA
V gene: TRBV5-4
J gene: TRBJ2-7
D gene: TRBD1
CDR3 DNA: TGTGCCAGCAGCCCCGTGAGGGCAGGGGGTTGGGACGAGCAGTACTTC
CDR3 protein: CASSPVRAGGWDEQYF

clone size: NA
V gene: TRBV9
J gene: TRBJ2-2
D gene: TRBD2
CDR3 DNA: TGTGCCAGCAGCGTAGCCGGTTTTAGCGGGGCCGGGGAGCTGTTTTTT
CDR3 protein: CASSVAGFSGAGELFF

clone size: NA
V gene: TRBV4-1
J gene: TRBJ1-1
D gene: TRBD1
CDR3 DNA: TGCGCCAGCAGCCAAGCCGCTACAGGGGGGAACGCTGAAGCTTTCTTT
CDR3 protein: CASSQAATGGNAEAFF

clone size: NA
V gene: TRBV9
J gene: TRBJ1-4
D gene: NA
CDR3 DNA: TGTGCCAGCAGCTTGGGGGGGGCAACTAATGAAAAACTGTTTTTT
CDR3 protein: CASSLGGATNEKLFF

clone size: NA
V gene: TRBV7-9
J gene: TRBJ1-2
D gene: TRBD1
CDR3 DNA: TGTGCCAGCAGCCTCCGACAGGGGGAGGACTATGGCTACACCTTC
CDR3 protein: CASSLRQGEDYGYTF

clone size: NA
V gene: TRBV5-5
J gene: TRBJ2-5
D gene: NA
CDR3 DNA: TGTGCCAGCAGCTTGAAAGGGGCTGTGGAGACCCAGTACTTC
CDR3 protein: CASSLKGAVETQYF

clone size: medium-sized
V gene: TRBV4-1
J gene: TRBJ1-5
D gene: NA
CDR3 DNA: TGCGCCAGCAGCCAACCAGACAGTGGGTGGTACCAGCCCCAGCATTTT
CDR3 protein: CASSQPDSGWYQPQHF

clone size: NA
V gene: TRBV27
J gene: TRBJ2-1
D gene: TRBD2
CDR3 DNA: TGTGCCAGCACCAAATTTGGGCCCTTGGGAGGGGAGCAGTTCTTC
CDR3 protein: CASTKFGPLGGEQFF

clone size: NA
V gene: TRBV9
J gene: TRBJ2-7
D gene: NA
CDR3 DNA: TGTGCCAGCAGCGCGGGGGTCCTGGGCTACGAGCAGTACTTC
CDR3 protein: CASSAGVLGYEQYF

clone size: NA
V gene: TRBV19
J gene: TRBJ2-7
D gene: NA
CDR3 DNA: TGTGCCAGTAGTCCCCCCGGAGCCTACGAGCAGTACTTC
CDR3 protein: CASSPPGAYEQYF

clone size: NA
V gene: TRBV18
J gene: TRBJ1-4
D gene: NA
CDR3 DNA: TGTGCCAGCTCACCTGAGGGAGCCGTTAATGAAAAACTGTTTTTT
CDR3 protein: CASSPEGAVNEKLFF

clone size: NA
V gene: TRBV14
J gene: TRBJ2-7
D gene: TRBD2
CDR3 DNA: TGTGCCAGCAGCCAAGAGGGACTAGTGTACGAGCAGTACTTC
CDR3 protein: CASSQEGLVYEQYF

clone size: NA
V gene: TRBV27
J gene: TRBJ2-1
D gene: NA
CDR3 DNA: TGTGCCAGCAGTTTTGGTAGCTGGAATGAGCAGTTCTTC
CDR3 protein: CASSFGSWNEQFF

clone size: NA
V gene: TRBV10-1
J gene: TRBJ2-5
D gene: TRBD1
CDR3 DNA: TGCGCCAGCAGTGAGTTTGGGACAGGGTCTCGGACGACCCAGTACTTC
CDR3 protein: CASSEFGTGSRTTQYF

clone size: NA
V gene: TRBV11-2
J gene: TRBJ2-5
D gene: TRBD2
CDR3 DNA: TGTGCCAGCAGCTCCTTAGCGGGAGTTGGCGAGACCCAGTACTTC
CDR3 protein: CASSSLAGVGETQYF

clone size: once
V gene: TRBV7-6
J gene: TRBJ2-1
D gene: TRBD2
CDR3 DNA: TGTGCCAGCAGCAGAGACTCACTAGCGTCCTCCTACAATGAGCAGTTCTTC
CDR3 protein: CASSRDSLASSYNEQFF

clone size: NA
V gene: TRBV7-6
J gene: TRBJ2-5
D gene: NA
CDR3 DNA: TGTGCCAGCAGCTACAGGGTAGGAGAGACCCAGTACTTC
CDR3 protein: CASSYRVGETQYF

clone size: NA
V gene: TRBV7-2
J gene: TRBJ1-5
D gene: NA
CDR3 DNA: TGTGCCAGCAGCTTAGGTCCGCAGCCCCAGCATTTT
CDR3 protein: CASSLGPQPQHF

clone size: NA
V gene: TRBV7-8
J gene: TRBJ1-1
D gene: TRBD1
CDR3 DNA: TGTGCCAGCAGCTACAGGGGGAACACTGAAGCTTTCTTT
CDR3 protein: CASSYRGNTEAFF

clone size: NA
V gene: TRBV18
J gene: TRBJ1-6
D gene: TRBD1
CDR3 DNA: TGTGCCAGCTCACCCGGGACAGTTTATAATTCACCCCTCCACTTT
CDR3 protein: CASSPGTVYNSPLHF

clone size: NA
V gene: TRBV6-1
J gene: TRBJ1-1
D gene: NA
CDR3 DNA: TGTGCCAGCAGTGAAGGGTTGGGGCAGGGGAACACTGAAGCTTTCTTT
CDR3 protein: CASSEGLGQGNTEAFF

clone size: NA
V gene: TRBV28
J gene: TRBJ1-1
D gene: TRBD1
CDR3 DNA: TGTGCCAGCAGTTTATTTTCGGGACAGGGGGTGAACACTGAAGCTTTCTTT
CDR3 protein: CASSLFSGQGVNTEAFF

clone size: NA
V gene: TRBV7-8
J gene: TRBJ1-2
D gene: NA
CDR3 DNA: TGTGCCAGCAGCAAGACAGATCTTGGCTACACCTTC
CDR3 protein: CASSKTDLGYTF

clone size: NA
V gene: TRBV27
J gene: TRBJ1-2
D gene: NA
CDR3 DNA: TGTGCCAGCAGTTTTCCAGGGAACGATGGCTACACCTTC
CDR3 protein: CASSFPGNDGYTF

clone size: few
V gene: TRBV27
J gene: TRBJ1-2
D gene: TRBD1
CDR3 DNA: TGTGCCAGCAGTAATCACAGGGGAGGTCCCTATGGCTACACCTTC
CDR3 protein: CASSNHRGGPYGYTF

clone size: NA
V gene: TRBV25-1
J gene: TRBJ2-5
D gene: TRBD2
CDR3 DNA: TGTGCCAGCAATTGGGGGGGGGAGACCCAGTACTTC
CDR3 protein: CASNWGGETQYF